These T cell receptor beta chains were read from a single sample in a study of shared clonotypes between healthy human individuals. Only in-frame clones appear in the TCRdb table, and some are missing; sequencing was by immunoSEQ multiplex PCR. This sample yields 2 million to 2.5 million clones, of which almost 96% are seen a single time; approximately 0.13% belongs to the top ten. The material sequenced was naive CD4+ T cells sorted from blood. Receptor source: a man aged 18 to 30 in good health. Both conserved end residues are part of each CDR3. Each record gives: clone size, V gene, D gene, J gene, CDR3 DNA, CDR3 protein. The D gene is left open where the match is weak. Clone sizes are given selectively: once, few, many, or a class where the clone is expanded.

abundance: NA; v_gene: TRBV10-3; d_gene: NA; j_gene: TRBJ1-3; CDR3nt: TGTGCCATCAGTGCGGAGGGGGGCGAAGTTTTAAACACCATATATTTT; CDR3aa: CAISAEGGEVLNTIYF
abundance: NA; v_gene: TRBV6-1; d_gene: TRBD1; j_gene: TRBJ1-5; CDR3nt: TGTGCCAGCAGCTTAACCCAGGGGGGAGATCAGCCCCAGCATTTT; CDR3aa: CASSLTQGGDQPQHF
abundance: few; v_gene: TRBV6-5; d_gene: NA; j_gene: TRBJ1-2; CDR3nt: TGTGCCAGCAGTCGCGGAGGGGAATATGGCTACACCTTC; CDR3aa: CASSRGGEYGYTF
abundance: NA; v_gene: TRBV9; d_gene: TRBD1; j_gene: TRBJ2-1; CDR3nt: TGTGCCAGCAGCGTAGGAGTGCTGGACAGGGGGTTCCATGAGCAGTTCTTC; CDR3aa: CASSVGVLDRGFHEQFF
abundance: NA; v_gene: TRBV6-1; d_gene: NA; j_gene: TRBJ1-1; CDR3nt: TGTGCCAGCAGATTAAACAGGGAAATGAACACTGAAGCTTTCTTT; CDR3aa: CASRLNREMNTEAFF
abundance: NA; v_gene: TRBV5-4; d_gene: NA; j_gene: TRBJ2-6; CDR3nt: TGTGCCAGCAGCCTTAGGGGTACAGGGTCTGGGGCCAACGTCCTGACTTTC; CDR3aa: CASSLRGTGSGANVLTF
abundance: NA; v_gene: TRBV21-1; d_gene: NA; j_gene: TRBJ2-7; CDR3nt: TGTGCCAGCAGCAATCTAGGGGGACAGTCCTACGAGCAGTACTTC; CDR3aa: CASSNLGGQSYEQYF
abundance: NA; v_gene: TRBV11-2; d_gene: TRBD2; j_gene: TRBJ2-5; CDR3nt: TGTGCCAGCGAGGGACTAGCGTTGCAGACCCAGTACTTC; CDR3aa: CASEGLALQTQYF
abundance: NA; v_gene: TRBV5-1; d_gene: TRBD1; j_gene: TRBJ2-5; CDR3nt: TGCGCCAGCAGCCCTACGTCTCAGGGGGCAGGTGAGACCCAGTACTTC; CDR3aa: CASSPTSQGAGETQYF
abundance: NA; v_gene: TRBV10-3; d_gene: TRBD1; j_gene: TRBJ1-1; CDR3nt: TGTGCCATTGCAGGGGGCGAGGTGAACACTGAAGCTTTCTTT; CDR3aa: CAIAGGEVNTEAFF
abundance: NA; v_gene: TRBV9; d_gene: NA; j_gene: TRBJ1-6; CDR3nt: TGTGCCAGCAGCGTAGGCACGCTAAGCGGGAATTCACCCCTCCACTTT; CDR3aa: CASSVGTLSGNSPLHF
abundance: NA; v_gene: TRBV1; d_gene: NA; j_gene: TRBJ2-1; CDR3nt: TGCACCAGCAGCCGGACTAGCGGAGACAATGAGCAGTTCTTC; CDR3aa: CTSSRTSGDNEQFF
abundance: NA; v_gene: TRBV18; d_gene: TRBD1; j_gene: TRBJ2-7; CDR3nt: TGTGCCAGCTCACCACCACCCGGACAGGGCGGCTACGAGCAGTACTTC; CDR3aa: CASSPPPGQGGYEQYF
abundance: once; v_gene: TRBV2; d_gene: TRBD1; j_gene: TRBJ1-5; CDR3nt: TGTGCCAGCAGTGGAGGGACAGGGGGCTTTGGTCAGCCCCAGCATTTT; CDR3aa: CASSGGTGGFGQPQHF
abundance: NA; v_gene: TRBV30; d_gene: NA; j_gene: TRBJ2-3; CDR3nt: TGTGCCTGGAGCGGGGGCAGCACAGATACGCAGTATTTT; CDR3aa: CAWSGGSTDTQYF